Presented here are 6 T cell receptor beta chains from one specimen sequenced in a study of response to subunit inactivated influenza vaccine. Each CDR3 protein gets one entry after TCRdb re-called the RT-PCR reads with MiXCR. The data show hundreds of thousands of distinct CDR3 sequences, with less than 15% seen just once and roughly 7.2% held by the top ten. The sequencing used PBMCs from blood, collected 14 to 15 days before vaccination. The receptors here all came from a man aged 50 or older who received an inactivated influenza vaccine.

The chain employs TRBV4-1 and TRBJ1-5; D remains unclear. Trimming stripped 0 bases from V and 0 bases from J, with 12 bases between. This CDR3 is 17 amino acids long. Germline values: CDR1 MGHRA, CDR2 YSYEKL. DNA of the CDR3: TGCGCCAGCAGCCAAGAACACGCCGGATTTAGCAATCAGCCCCAGCATTTT. Amino acids: CASSQEHAGFSNQPQHF.

This clonotype has only a few counts. J is TRBJ1-5 and V is TRBV20-1; perhaps TRBD1 as D (6 bases). Per the germline V gene, CDR1 is DFQATT and CDR2 is SNEGSKA (reference sequence). The CDR3 is made up of 16 amino acids. Trimming took off 0 bases at V and 4 bases at J, with 16 bases between the two ends. The CDR3 region has the DNA TGCAGTGCTAGAGATCGGGTAGGCACAGGGAATCAGCCCCAGCATTTT. This gives the protein CSARDRVGTGNQPQHF.

This chain connects TRBV20-1 to TRBJ2-7, with D possibly TRBD1 on 6 matching bases. Germline V CDR1 and CDR2: DFQATT, SNEGSKA (reference sequence). V shed 0 bases and J shed 3 bases, with 15 bases lying between them. The CDR3 loop spans 15 amino acids. CDR3 DNA: TGCAGTGCTAGAGAAACCAGGGGATCGGTCTACGAGCAGTACTTC. Translating it yields CSARETRGSVYEQYF.

This clonotype was counted ten times or more. The chain uses TRBV4-2 and TRBJ2-3; 8 positions agree with TRBD2. The trim removed 4 bases at V and 6 bases at J, leaving 6 bases unmatched. The CDR3 contains 14 residues. Germline V CDR1 and CDR2: LGHNA, YNFKEQ. Here the CDR3 reads CASSPGLAGDTQYF. The CDR3 DNA reads TGTGCCAGCAGCCCAGGACTAGCAGGCGATACGCAGTATTTT.

This clonotype turned up a few times. This chain joins TRBV7-9 and TRBJ2-1; 9 bases fit TRBD2. The CDR3 is 14 residues long. The V segment lost 1 base and the J segment 9 bases; nucleotides outside the gene matches: 4. Germline CDR1 is SEHNR and CDR2 is FQNEAQ (reference sequence). The CDR3 loop reads CASSLGGLAFEQFF. As DNA, the CDR3 is TGTGCCAGCAGCTTAGGGGGACTAGCTTTTGAGCAGTTCTTC.

V usage is TRBV5-5 and J usage is TRBJ2-7; a possible D gene is TRBD2 (6 bases). This CDR3 is 14 amino acids long. V was pared by 3 bases and J by 2 bases, with 12 bases between. Germline-derived CDR1 and CDR2 are SGHKS and YYEKEE (reference sequence). CDR3 in DNA: TGTGCCAGCAGCTACCCTGGAGGGACCTACGAGCAGTACTTC. Protein product: CASSYPGGTYEQYF.